The 16 T cell receptor beta chains presented below share a single source sample, sequenced in a study of blood T cell repertoires in COVID-19. The data were produced by immunoSEQ multiplex PCR, yet TCRdb's version contains in-frame clones alone and is incomplete. The sample consists of fewer than 350,000 clones, approximately 92% of them appearing once. Sequencing was done on a sample of peripheral blood. These receptors all come from a woman between 25 and 40 years old with COVID-19, enrolled during active disease.

At least ten counts were recorded for this clone. The rearrangement links TRBV11-2 to TRBJ2-7; 8 positions match TRBD2. J was trimmed by 4 bases and V by 7 bases; bases with no gene match: 9. The CDR3 runs 14 residues. From germline, CDR1 is SGHAT and CDR2 FQNNGV. The CDR3 spells CASTPAGVRYEQYF. The CDR3 nucleotides read TGTGCCAGCACTCCAGCGGGAGTGAGGTACGAGCAGTACTTC.

The CDR3 sequence is CASSLVGTSNEQYF. As DNA, the CDR3 is TGCGCCAGCAGCTTGGTCGGGACTTCCAACGAGCAGTACTTC. The chain employs TRBV5-1 and TRBJ2-7; D might be TRBD2 (6 bases). The CDR3 spans 14 residues. Trimming pared 0 bases from V and 5 bases from J, leaving 12 bases between. Looked up from germline, CDR1 is SGHRS and CDR2 is YFSETQ.

The rearrangement uses TRBV28 and TRBJ1-5, with D perhaps matching TRBD1 (5 bases). V lost 7 bases and J lost 4, with 17 bases in between. CDR1 is MDHEN and CDR2 is SYDVKM in the germline V gene. The CDR3 runs 15 residues. CDR3 DNA sequence: TGTGCCAGCAACCTGTGGCAGGGTGGGAATCAGCCCCAGCATTTT. Translating gives CASNLWQGGNQPQHF.

This clone was detected only a few times. The CDR3 DNA is TGCGCCAGCAGCGCCGGGGTTGGCCAGCCCCAGCATTTT. Its translation is CASSAGVGQPQHF. The rearrangement links TRBV10-1 to TRBJ1-5, with unresolved D. V lost 6 bases to trimming and J lost 7 bases, with 13 bases between them. This CDR3 comprises 13 residues. CDR1 WNHNN and CDR2 SYGVQD come from the germline V gene (reference sequence).

The chain carries TRBV5-1 and TRBJ2-3; 11 bases are shared with TRBD2. CDR1 and CDR2 (germline): SGHRS, YFSETQ. The CDR3 sequence is 16 residues long. Trimming cost V 4 bases and J 5 bases; bases outside gene matches: 9. This CDR3 is CASSRELAGVEDTQYF. In DNA form, the CDR3 reads TGCGCCAGCAGCCGGGAACTAGCGGGAGTGGAAGATACGCAGTATTTT.

The chain employs TRBV7-9 and TRBJ1-5; D is uncertain. CDR1 SEHNR and CDR2 FQNEAQ come from the germline V gene (reference sequence). V dropped 0 bases and J dropped 6 bases, with 6 bases sitting between them. The CDR3 is 13 amino acids. In DNA, the CDR3 is TGTGCCAGCAGCTTAGCTACGGGTCAGCCCCAGCATTTT. Its translation: CASSLATGQPQHF.

J is TRBJ2-2 and V is TRBV30; no firm D call. V lost 0 bases, J lost 2 bases, and 10 bases lay in between. Germline CDR1 and CDR2: GTSNPN and SVGIG (reference sequence). This CDR3 is 15 amino acids long. CDR3 DNA sequence: TGTGCCTGGAGTGTACATTGGCCTAACACCGGGGAGCTGTTTTTT. Its translation: CAWSVHWPNTGELFF. The whole variable domain, filled in from reference TRBV30 and TRBJ2-2, reads SQTIHQWPATLVQPVGSPLSLECTVEGTSNPNLYWYRQAAGRGLQLLFYSVGIGQISSEVPQNLSASRPQDRQFILSSKKLLLSDSGFYLCAWSVHWPNTGELFFGEGSRLTVL.

The chain employs TRBV5-1 and TRBJ2-3; perhaps TRBD2 as D (6 bases). V lost 4 bases and J lost 6, with 15 bases in between. Germline-derived CDR1 and CDR2 are SGHRS and YFSETQ. The CDR3 runs to 14 residues. The CDR3 protein is CASSEWEASDTQYF. For the CDR3, the DNA is TGCGCCAGCAGCGAGTGGGAGGCCAGCGATACGCAGTATTTT.

J is TRBJ2-2 and V is TRBV19, with 9 bases that match TRBD2. V was clipped by 5 bases and J by 6 bases; unmatched bases: 4. CDR1 and CDR2 (germline): LNHDA, SQIVND (reference sequence). CDR3 length equals 14 residues. The CDR3 reads CASSWREGAGELFF. In DNA, the CDR3 is TGTGCCAGTAGTTGGCGGGAGGGCGCCGGGGAGCTGTTTTTT.

This clone was recorded once. Other DNA sequences from this sample encode an identical CDR3 as well. The chain links TRBV9 to TRBJ1-3; 8 bases line up with TRBD1. CDR1 SGDLS and CDR2 YYNGEE come from the germline V gene. With 0 bases clipped from V and 4 bases from J, the junction kept 0 bases outside the gene matches. The CDR3 has 14 amino acids. DNA of the CDR3: TGTGCCAGCAGCGTAGCAGGGGGCGGAAACACCATATATTTT. It is translated as CASSVAGGGNTIYF.

The J gene is TRBJ2-4, the V gene TRBV11-2; 7 bases match TRBD1. The CDR3 has 13 residues. Germline-derived CDR1 and CDR2 are SGHAT and FQNNGV. V lost 5 bases to trimming and J lost 5 bases; unmatched junction nucleotides: 3. The CDR3 coding sequence is TGTGCCAGCAGCCCCGGGACAGAAAACATTCAGTACTTC. Residues: CASSPGTENIQYF.

The rearrangement joins TRBV5-5 to TRBJ1-5, with a possible D match to TRBD1 (6 bases). Trimming stripped 6 bases from V and 0 bases from J, with 13 bases between. Germline V gives CDR1 SGHKS, CDR2 YYEKEE (reference sequence). The CDR3 length is 15 residues. The CDR3 nucleotides read TGTGCCAGCACCCTGGACAGCTATAGCAATCAGCCCCAGCATTTT. It translates to CASTLDSYSNQPQHF.

This clone was seen only a few times. The V call is TRBV11-2, the J call TRBJ1-4, with D unclear. The CDR3 spans 16 residues. Trimming removed 2 bases at V and 4 bases at J, with 14 bases between. The germline V gene has CDR1 SGHAT and CDR2 FQNNGV. The CDR3 loop reads CASSLYHGRDNEKLFF. The DNA for the CDR3 is TGTGCCAGCAGCTTATATCACGGGCGGGATAATGAAAAACTGTTTTTT.

The chain links TRBV6-1 to TRBJ2-6; D is possibly TRBD1 (5 bases). CDR3 length: 16 amino acids. The V gene's germline CDR1 is MNHNS and CDR2 SASEGT. V lost 4 bases to trimming and J lost 1 base, with 11 bases between them. CDR3 nucleotide sequence: TGTGCCAGCAGTGCCCTGCAGGGATCTGGGGCCAACGTCCTGACTTTC. Translating it yields CASSALQGSGANVLTF.

The rearrangement links TRBV5-1 to TRBJ2-7; 8 bases map to TRBD1. The germline CDR1 and CDR2 sequences are SGHRS and YFSETQ. This CDR3 is built from 14 residues. The V segment lost 4 bases and the J segment 5 bases; nucleotides outside the gene matches: 8. The CDR3 DNA is TGCGCCAGCAGCGGTACAGGGGGACTCGACGAGCAGTACTTC. It specifies CASSGTGGLDEQYF.

The V and J genes are TRBV9 and TRBJ1-1; TRBD1 might be the D (5 bases). Germline lookup yields CDR1 SGDLS and CDR2 YYNGEE. Trimming took 3 bases from V and 2 from J, leaving 11 bases between them. CDR3 size: 14 residues. In DNA form, the CDR3 reads TGTGCCAGCAGCGCTGGACACGTAAACACTGAAGCTTTCTTT. This sequence encodes CASSAGHVNTEAFF.